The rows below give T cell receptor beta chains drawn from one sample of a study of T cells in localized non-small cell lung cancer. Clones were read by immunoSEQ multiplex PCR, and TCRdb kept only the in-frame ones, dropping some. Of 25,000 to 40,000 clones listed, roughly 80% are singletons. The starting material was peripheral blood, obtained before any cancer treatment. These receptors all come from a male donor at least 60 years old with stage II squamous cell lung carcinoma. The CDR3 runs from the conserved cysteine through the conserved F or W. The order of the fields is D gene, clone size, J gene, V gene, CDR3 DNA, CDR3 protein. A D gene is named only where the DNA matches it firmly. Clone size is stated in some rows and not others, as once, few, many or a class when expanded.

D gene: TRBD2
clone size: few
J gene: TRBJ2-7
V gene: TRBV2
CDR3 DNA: TGTGCCAGCATCGAAGGGGTAGCGGGGGTCTCCTACGAGCAGTACTTC
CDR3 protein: CASIEGVAGVSYEQYF

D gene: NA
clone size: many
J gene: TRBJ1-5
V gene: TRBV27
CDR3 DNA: TGTGCCAGCAGTTTTCGGGTGGGAAGCAATCAGCCCCAGCATTTT
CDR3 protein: CASSFRVGSNQPQHF

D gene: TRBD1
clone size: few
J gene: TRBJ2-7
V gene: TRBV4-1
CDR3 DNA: TGCGCCAGCAGCAGGGACAGGGTAGGCGAGCAGTACTTC
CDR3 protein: CASSRDRVGEQYF

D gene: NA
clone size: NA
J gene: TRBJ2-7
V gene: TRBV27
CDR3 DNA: TGTGCCAGCAGTTTTGGGCAAACTTACGAGCAGTACTTC
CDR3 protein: CASSFGQTYEQYF

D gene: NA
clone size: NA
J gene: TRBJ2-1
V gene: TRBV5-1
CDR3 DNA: TGCGCCAGCAGCTTGGCCGGCAGAAACAATGAGCAGTTCTTC
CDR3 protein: CASSLAGRNNEQFF

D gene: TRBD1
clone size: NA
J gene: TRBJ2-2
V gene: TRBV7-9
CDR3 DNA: TGTGCCAGCAGCCCCCGGGACAGGGAGGACACCGGGGAGCTGTTTTTT
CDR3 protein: CASSPRDREDTGELFF

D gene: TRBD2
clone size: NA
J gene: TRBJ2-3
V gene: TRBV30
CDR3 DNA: TGTGCCTGGAGTTTAGGGGCGGGGGGAACAGATACGCAGTATTTT
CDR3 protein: CAWSLGAGGTDTQYF

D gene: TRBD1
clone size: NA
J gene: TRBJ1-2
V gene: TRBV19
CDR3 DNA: TGTGCCAGTAGCCGAACAGGGGGCGCGGACTACACCTTC
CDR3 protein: CASSRTGGADYTF

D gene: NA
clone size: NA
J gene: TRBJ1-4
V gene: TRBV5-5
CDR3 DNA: TGTGCCAGCAGCTTACCGCCAGCCAGTGGCGATGAAAAACTGTTTTTT
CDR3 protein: CASSLPPASGDEKLFF

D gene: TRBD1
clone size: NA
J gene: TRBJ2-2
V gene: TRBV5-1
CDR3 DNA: TGCGCCAGCAGCCAAGAAGCCGGGACAGTGAACACCGGGGAGCTGTTTTTT
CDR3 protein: CASSQEAGTVNTGELFF

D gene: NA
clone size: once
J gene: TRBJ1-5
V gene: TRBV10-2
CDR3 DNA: TGCGCCAGCAGGCTGGGGGGGGTTAGCAATCAGCCCCAGCATTTT
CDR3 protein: CASRLGGVSNQPQHF

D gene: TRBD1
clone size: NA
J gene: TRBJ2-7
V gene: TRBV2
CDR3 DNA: TGTGCCAGGGGAACCGGGACAGCTGAGCAGTACTTC
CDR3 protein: CARGTGTAEQYF

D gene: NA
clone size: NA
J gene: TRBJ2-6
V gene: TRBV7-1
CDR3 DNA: TGTGCCAGCAGCAGGACAAAACGAGGACAAAGTCGGGCCAACGTCCTGACTTTC
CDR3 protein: CASSRTKRGQSRANVLTF

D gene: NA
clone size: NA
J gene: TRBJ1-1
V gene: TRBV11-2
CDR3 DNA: TGTGCCAGCAGCTCCGAAGGGGGACTGAGGGGTTTCTTT
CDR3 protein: CASSSEGGLRGFF

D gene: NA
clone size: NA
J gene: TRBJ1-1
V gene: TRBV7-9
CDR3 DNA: TGTGCCAGCACCCTAGAAGGGGGGAACACTGAAGCTTTCTTT
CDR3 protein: CASTLEGGNTEAFF

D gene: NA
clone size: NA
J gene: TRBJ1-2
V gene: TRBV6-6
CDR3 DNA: TGTGCCAGCAGAGGCGGGGGGCAGGCTGGCTACACCTTC
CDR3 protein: CASRGGGQAGYTF

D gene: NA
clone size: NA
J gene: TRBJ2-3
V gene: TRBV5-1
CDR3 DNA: TGCGCCAGCAGCTTGGGGTCGACGGCCATCGCAGATACGCAGTATTTT
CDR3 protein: CASSLGSTAIADTQYF

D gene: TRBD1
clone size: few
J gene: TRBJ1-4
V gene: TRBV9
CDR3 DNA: TGTGCCAGCAGCGCGCTTACAGGGGTTCATGAAAAACTGTTTTTT
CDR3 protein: CASSALTGVHEKLFF

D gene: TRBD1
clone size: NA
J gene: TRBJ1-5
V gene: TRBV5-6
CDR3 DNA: TGTGCCAGCAGTTCCACCGGGACAGGGATCAATCAGCCCCAGCATTTT
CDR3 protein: CASSSTGTGINQPQHF

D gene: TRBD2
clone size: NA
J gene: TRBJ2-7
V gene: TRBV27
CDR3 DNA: TGTGCCACCCGACTAGCGGGGACCTACGAGCAGTACTTC
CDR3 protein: CATRLAGTYEQYF

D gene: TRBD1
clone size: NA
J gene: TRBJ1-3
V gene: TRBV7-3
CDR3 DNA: TGTGCCAGCAGCCTAACAGGGGGCTCTGGAAACACCATATATTTT
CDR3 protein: CASSLTGGSGNTIYF

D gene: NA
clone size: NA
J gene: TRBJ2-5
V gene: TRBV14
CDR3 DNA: TGTGCCAGCAGCACTTGGGACGATCCCCAAGAGACCCAGTACTTC
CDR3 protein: CASSTWDDPQETQYF